This T cell receptor (beta chain) was captured in a study of blood T cell repertoires in COVID-19. Overall study: Acute and convalescent COVID-19 specimens originated in the United States, Italy and Spain. PBMCs, B-cell-depleted T cells, or T cells were the source of the cDNA or gDNA that made up the material.

V dropped 2 bases and J dropped 6; count of bases not matched to a gene: 6. CDR1 is KGHDR, CDR2 SFDVKD, per germline. This CDR3 region has 16 residues. As handled by the study authors: Researchers report that nucleated cell counts were estimated from reference gene primer amplification. Measured with immunoSEQ multiplex PCR; TCRdb has only the in-frame clones, and not every one. D and trimming come from the DNA, and the V and J calls and clone size come from that table. The sample consists of around 63,000 clones, less than 90% of them appearing once. Patients of the Seattle cohort, enrolled during active infection, were followed longitudinally.

The receptor was isolated from a man aged 60 to 69 with COVID-19, enrolled during active disease. J is TRBJ2-2 and V is TRBV24-1; 9 nucleotides match TRBD1. Sequencing input: peripheral blood. CDR3 loop: CATSDWTGAVAGELFF. CDR3 in DNA: TGTGCCACCAGTGATTGGACAGGGGCGGTTGCCGGGGAGCTGTTTTTT.